The 12 T cell receptor beta chains below all came from one sample that was sequenced in a study of cytomegalovirus exposure and HLA in healthy donors. PCR involved 60 Vbeta and 13 Jbeta primers. This table comes from immunoSEQ multiplex PCR, and its TCRdb copy is limited to in-frame clones, with some not included. The sample lists 170,000 or so clones, around 80% occurring once. The sample consisted of PBMCs. The receptors come from a woman aged 25 to 45 in good health and CMV-seropositive.

The gene calls are TRBV5-1 and TRBJ2-7; weak D call: TRBD2 (5 bases). There are 15 residues in the CDR3. Trimming took off 5 bases at V and 2 bases at J, with 17 bases between the two ends. Germline values: CDR1 SGHRS, CDR2 YFSETQ. CDR3 sequence: CASSFSGSGTYEQYF. The DNA of the CDR3 is TGCGCCAGCAGTTTTTCTGGGAGCGGAACCTACGAGCAGTACTTC.

V gene TRBV28 combines with J gene TRBJ2-5; D uncertain. This CDR3 contains 16 residues. V was shortened by 2 bases and J by 2 bases, with 15 bases between the two germline ends. In germline, CDR1 is MDHEN, CDR2 SYDVKM. DNA for the CDR3: TGTGCCAGCAGTTTACTTATGAGATTGCGACAAGAGACCCAGTACTTC. As protein: CASSLLMRLRQETQYF.

This sequence joins TRBV19 and TRBJ2-7; TRBD2 agrees at 8 bases. This CDR3 is built from 15 residues. Losses at the gene ends were 6 bases for V and 6 bases for J; bases not matched to a gene: 13. Germline V lookup: CDR1 LNHDA, CDR2 SQIVND (reference sequence). The CDR3 loop is CASRQSGRTTSEQYF. CDR3 nucleotides: TGTGCCAGTAGGCAGAGCGGGAGAACTACCAGCGAGCAGTACTTC.

The chain combines TRBV28 with TRBJ1-3; D remains unclear. V lost 5 bases and J 2 bases, leaving 19 bases between the germline ends. The germline V gene has CDR1 MDHEN and CDR2 SYDVKM. CDR3 length: 17 residues. The CDR3, as DNA: TGTGCCAGCAGTACCCTTAACAGAGTGTGGGCTGGAAACACCATATATTTT. Its translation is CASSTLNRVWAGNTIYF. The variable domain in full, with the rest retrieved from reference TRBV28 and TRBJ1-3, is DVKVTQSSRYLVKRTGEKVFLECVQDMDHENMFWYRQDPGLGLRLIYFSYDVKMKEKGDIPEGYSVSREKKERFSLILESASTNQTSMYLCASSTLNRVWAGNTIYFGEGSWLTVV.

This clone turned up a few times. This sample includes further DNA sequences coding for the same CDR3. J is TRBJ2-7 and V is TRBV6-5, with D perhaps matching TRBD1 (5 bases). This CDR3 is 16 amino acids long. Germline V gene sequence: CDR1 MNHEY, CDR2 SVGAGI. The germline V and J ends were trimmed by 0 bases and 3 bases, with 15 bases remaining between them. The DNA of the CDR3 is TGTGCCAGCAGTTACTCGGGCCCAGGTAGGGGCTACGAGCAGTACTTC. It yields the protein CASSYSGPGRGYEQYF.

The chain is built from TRBV27 and TRBJ2-3; 12 bases map to TRBD2. V shed 2 bases and J 1 base; nucleotides not matched to a gene: 1. This CDR3 region has 16 residues. Germline-derived CDR1 and CDR2 are MNHEY and SMNVEV (reference sequence). The CDR3 DNA sequence: TGTGCCAGCAGTTTAAGACTAGCGGGAGGCACAGATACGCAGTATTTT. Translating gives CASSLRLAGGTDTQYF.

This chain joins TRBV6-4 and TRBJ1-2; D call uncertain. The CDR3 is made up of 16 amino acids. Trimming removed 6 bases from V and 4 bases from J, with 21 bases in between. The V gene's germline CDR1 is MRHNA and CDR2 SNTAGT. The CDR3 coding sequence is TGTGCCAGCAGGGAGGTGGACTCACCTGGAGGCTATGGCTACACCTTC. Protein sequence: CASREVDSPGGYGYTF.

The rearrangement uses TRBV5-1 and TRBJ1-4, with D possibly being TRBD1 (6 bases). Germline CDR1 reads SGHRS; CDR2 reads YFSETQ. Trimming removed 7 bases at V and 1 base at J, with 11 bases between. This CDR3 is built from 14 residues. CDR3: CASREGVTNEKLFF. The DNA for the CDR3 is TGCGCCAGCCGCGAGGGGGTAACTAATGAAAAACTGTTTTTT.

The gene calls are TRBV6-5 and TRBJ2-1, with TRBD2 identical over 8 bases. The CDR3 runs 15 residues. Germline V gives CDR1 MNHEY, CDR2 SVGAGI. Losses at the gene ends were 7 bases for V and 0 bases for J; bases not matched to a gene: 5. The CDR3, as DNA: TGTGCCAGCAAACTAGCGGCCGGCTCCTACAATGAGCAGTTCTTC. Translation gives CASKLAAGSYNEQFF.

The J gene is TRBJ1-2, the V gene TRBV28; D unclear. Germline V lookup: CDR1 MDHEN, CDR2 SYDVKM. This CDR3 spans 13 amino acids. Trimming stripped 1 base from V and 6 bases from J, with 9 bases between. The CDR3 here is CASSLSGSNGYTF. For the CDR3, the DNA is TGTGCCAGCAGTTTATCCGGGTCTAATGGCTACACCTTC.

This sequence joins TRBV28 and TRBJ2-7, with unresolved D. With 8 bases removed from V and 2 bases from J, the gap between germline ends came to 10 bases. Germline values: CDR1 MDHEN, CDR2 SYDVKM. The CDR3 is made up of 12 amino acids. Written as DNA, the CDR3 is TGTGCCAGCTGCGCGGCTCCCTACGAGCAGTACTTC. This gives the protein CASCAAPYEQYF.

The chain employs TRBV9 and TRBJ2-7, with D perhaps TRBD2 (5 bases). V lost 4 bases and J 0 bases, leaving 20 bases between the germline ends. Germline lookup yields CDR1 SGDLS and CDR2 YYNGEE. The CDR3 has 17 amino acids. DNA of the CDR3: TGTGCCAGCAGCCTAATGGGAGCGGATAGGAGCTCCTACGAGCAGTACTTC. This codes for CASSLMGADRSSYEQYF.